These 27 T cell receptor beta chains were all obtained from the same sample, sequenced in a study of blood T cells in healthy people across ages. Alongside a J-beta primer mix, a sample-barcoded 5' primer served in a second PCR lasting 7 to 11 cycles. Using its own MiXCR run on the 5' RACE reads, TCRdb lists one record per CDR3 protein. The table includes roughly 800,000 distinct CDR3 sequences, around 25% detected once. The same sample was also used in a study of T cells of mothers and their children.

Sequenced sample: blood. These receptors originate from a boy younger than 18 in good health.

In this sample, this clonotype turned up many times. The V call is TRBV6-5, the J call TRBJ2-5; 7 bases are a match to TRBD1. With V trimmed by 8 bases and J by 5 bases, 5 bases remained unmatched. This CDR3 spans 12 amino acids. The germline gives CDR1 MNHEY, CDR2 SVGAGI. CDR3 protein: CASHDRVETQYF. The CDR3 nucleotides read TGTGCCAGCCATGACAGGGTGGAGACCCAGTACTTC.

This clonotype has just a few counts. The V and J genes are TRBV9 and TRBJ1-2; D is possibly TRBD1 (6 bases). The germline gives CDR1 SGDLS, CDR2 YYNGEE. This CDR3 is built from 14 residues. Trimming cost V 5 bases and J 2 bases, with 13 bases left between them. Here the CDR3 reads CASSAGTHNYGYTF. The CDR3 nucleotides read TGTGCCAGCAGTGCCGGGACACACAACTATGGCTACACCTTC.

This clonotype was counted a few times. The gene calls are TRBV7-9 and TRBJ1-3, with D perhaps matching TRBD1 (5 bases). Germline CDR1 is SEHNR and CDR2 is FQNEAQ (reference sequence). CDR3 length equals 13 residues. Trimming cost V 4 bases and J 9 bases, with 13 bases left between them. In DNA, the CDR3 is TGTGCCAGCAGCTCCCAGGAGGGGTCCACCATATATTTT. This gives the protein CASSSQEGSTIYF.

Comment on this clonotype: This may be a read error: a much more frequent sequence differs by one nucleotide. The chain employs TRBV7-9 and TRBJ2-5, with D hard to call. V lost 2 bases and J lost 1, with 5 bases in between. CDR3 size: 13 residues. Germline-derived CDR1 and CDR2 are SEHNR and FQNEAQ (reference sequence). The CDR3 sequence is CASSLRPQETQYF. The CDR3 coding sequence is TGTGCCAGCAGCTTAAGGCCCCAAGAGACCCAGTACTTC.

This clonotype was found a few times. The J gene is TRBJ1-2, the V gene TRBV3-1; 10 nucleotides align to TRBD1. Germline V gene lookup returns CDR1 LGHDT and CDR2 YNNKEL (reference sequence). V shed 2 bases, J shed 10 bases, and the junction held 10 bases outside the gene matches. The CDR3 runs to 15 residues. CDR3 in amino acids: CASSQHDRGLRDYTF. The DNA for the CDR3 is TGTGCCAGCAGCCAACACGACAGGGGGCTGAGGGACTACACCTTC.

This rearrangement joins TRBV4-1 to TRBJ2-1, with TRBD2 identical over 11 bases. Germline CDR1 reads MGHRA; CDR2 reads YSYEKL. The CDR3 length is 17 residues. Germline trimming cut 2 bases from V and 7 bases from J; bases unmatched to any gene: 10. The CDR3 region has the DNA TGCGCCAGCAGCCAACCCCGGCTAGCGGGGGGAGGTAATGAGCAGTTCTTC. Translated: CASSQPRLAGGGNEQFF.

This clonotype was picked up many times. V and J are TRBV11-2 and TRBJ2-2; the D gene could be TRBD1 or TRBD2 (5 bases each). The V and J ends lost 6 bases and 4 bases respectively, with 15 bases between them. Looked up from germline, CDR1 is SGHAT and CDR2 is FQNNGV. The CDR3 has 15 residues. The CDR3 spells CASSLRGRGTGELFF. In DNA, the CDR3 is TGTGCCAGCAGTTTGAGGGGCCGGGGCACCGGGGAGCTGTTTTTT.

This clonotype was seen more than once but under ten times. This sequence joins TRBV5-6 and TRBJ2-5, with D possibly being TRBD2 (7 bases). V shed 3 bases and J shed 5 bases, with 20 bases lying between them. Per germline, CDR1 SGHDT and CDR2 YYEEEE. The CDR3 is 16 amino acids. The CDR3 DNA follows: TGTGCCAGCAGCTCGATGGTGGGGGGGCCCGGGGAGACCCAGTACTTC. It encodes CASSSMVGGPGETQYF.

The sample holds a few counts of this clonotype. The rearrangement links TRBV24-1 to TRBJ1-6; possible D gene TRBD1, 6 bases. V dropped 7 bases and J dropped 13 bases, with 16 bases sitting between them. Germline V gives CDR1 KGHDR, CDR2 SFDVKD. This CDR3 comprises 13 residues. The CDR3, as DNA: TGTGCCACCAGGAAAGCAGGGGAGGTGCCCCTCCACTTT. Protein product: CATRKAGEVPLHF.

This clonotype was counted a few times. The gene calls are TRBV12-3 or TRBV12-4 and TRBJ2-7, with D possibly being TRBD1 or TRBD2 (5 bases each). The CDR3 covers 13 residues. The V end lost 6 bases, the J end lost 5 bases, and 14 bases lay between the germline ends. CDR3 DNA: TGTGCCAGCAGCCTATCCCGGGGCCACGAGCAGTACTTC. This sequence encodes CASSLSRGHEQYF.

V usage is TRBV4-3 and J usage is TRBJ2-5, with a possible D match to TRBD2 (5 bases). V was pared by 0 bases and J by 1 base, with 9 bases between. The CDR3 has 15 amino acids. CDR1 and CDR2 from the germline V gene are LGHNA and YSLEER. This chain's CDR3 is CASSQDWTAQETQYF. DNA for the CDR3: TGCGCCAGCAGCCAAGACTGGACTGCCCAAGAGACCCAGTACTTC.

This clonotype has more than one count but fewer than ten. The rearrangement links TRBV28 to TRBJ1-2, with D maybe TRBD1 (6 bases). V lost 10 bases and J lost 6, with 12 bases in between. The germline V gene encodes CDR1 MDHEN and CDR2 SYDVKM. This CDR3 is 11 amino acids long. The CDR3 coding sequence is TGTGCCATCCAGCGGGGGCATGGCTACACCTTC. Translating gives CAIQRGHGYTF.

This clonotype was detected once. CDR3 in DNA: TGCGCCAGCAGCTCCCTGCCAGGAGGGCCCTATGGCTACACCTTC. It yields the protein CASSSLPGGPYGYTF. The chain links TRBV5-1 to TRBJ1-2, with unresolved D. Germline values: CDR1 SGHRS, CDR2 YFSETQ. The CDR3 contains 15 residues. V was shortened by 3 bases and J by 4 bases, with 16 bases between the two germline ends.

The chain employs TRBV10-3 and TRBJ1-6, with 11 bases fitting TRBD1. There are 13 residues in the CDR3. The V gene's germline CDR1 is ENHRY and CDR2 SYGVKD. V trimming: 8 bases; J trimming: 8 bases; junction bases outside the gene matches: 2. The CDR3 DNA reads as TGTGCCATCGGGGACAGGGGGTATTCACCCCTCCACTTT. This codes for CAIGDRGYSPLHF.

CDR3 amino acids: CAWRRNSGFDNEQFF. DNA of the CDR3: TGTGCCTGGAGGAGGAATTCCGGTTTCGACAATGAGCAGTTCTTC. The chain is built from TRBV30 and TRBJ2-1; D not certain. V was shortened by 3 bases and J by 5 bases, with 17 bases between the two germline ends. The CDR3 length is 15 residues. Germline V lookup: CDR1 GTSNPN, CDR2 SVGIG (reference sequence).

This chain uses TRBV28 with TRBJ1-1, with TRBD1 as a possible D gene (5 bases). V was pared by 6 bases and J by 0 bases, with 14 bases between. The CDR3 loop spans 15 amino acids. Germline V CDR1 and CDR2: MDHEN, SYDVKM. Here the CDR3 reads CASRPRGGVNTEAFF. The CDR3 region has the DNA TGTGCCAGCAGACCACGGGGGGGGGTGAACACTGAAGCTTTCTTT.

Concerning this clonotype itself: At one end the junction does not follow the germline gene, possibly because of a read error. V gene TRBV7-2 combines with J gene TRBJ1-1; the D is unclear. The germline V gene encodes CDR1 SGHTA and CDR2 FQGNSA. CDR3 size: 8 residues. The CDR3 region is CASSLSDF. CDR3 DNA: TGTGCCAGCAGCTTATCGGATTTT.

There are a few counts of this clonotype. J is TRBJ2-5 and V is TRBV28; 7 positions match TRBD1. The J call could be wrong; TRBJ2-7 is a better fit for the DNA end. Germline V gene sequence: CDR1 MDHEN, CDR2 SYDVKM. This CDR3 is built from 13 residues. The CDR3 reads CASSGDSYNEQYF. The CDR3 DNA reads as TGTGCCAGCAGTGGGGACAGTTACAACGAGCAGTACTTC.

This clonotype was seen more than once but under ten times. The J gene is TRBJ2-5, the V gene TRBV7-8; TRBD1 matches 7 bases. V lost 8 bases to trimming and J lost 6 bases; unmatched junction nucleotides: 12. In germline, CDR1 is SGHVS, CDR2 FQNEAQ. CDR3 length: 14 residues. This CDR3 is CASFGQATMKTQYF. The CDR3 DNA reads as TGTGCCAGCTTCGGACAGGCAACTATGAAGACCCAGTACTTC.

This clonotype was seen just once. The chain joins TRBV9 to TRBJ1-6, with D perhaps TRBD1 (5 bases). Germline V gene sequence: CDR1 SGDLS, CDR2 YYNGEE. Trimming pared 4 bases from V and 9 bases from J, leaving 17 bases between. This CDR3 is built from 15 residues. This CDR3 reads CASSYQGGGFSPLHF. The CDR3 nucleotides are TGTGCCAGCAGCTACCAGGGTGGCGGATTTTCACCCCTCCACTTT.

This clonotype was seen a handful of times. V is TRBV7-9 and J is TRBJ2-5; D remains unclear. The J call is doubtful: the DNA matches TRBJ2-1 better. The germline V gene has CDR1 SEHNR and CDR2 FQNEAQ (reference sequence). The CDR3 length is 16 residues. DNA of the CDR3: TGTGCCAGCAGCCGCAGCGCGACCCCACTCTACAATGAGCAGTTCTTC. Encoded protein: CASSRSATPLYNEQFF.

There are many counts of this clonotype. The rearrangement links TRBV12-3 or TRBV12-4 to TRBJ2-6; unclear D gene. The CDR3 contains 15 residues. Between the trimmed V and J ends, which lost 3 bases and 0 bases, there was a span of 6 bases. CDR3 sequence: CASSFFVSGANVLTF. CDR3 nucleotide sequence: TGTGCCAGCAGTTTCTTCGTCTCTGGGGCCAACGTCCTGACTTTC.

CDR3: CASSPRQGAGSPLHF. CDR3 nucleotide sequence: TGTGCCAGCAGTCCCCGACAGGGAGCTGGGTCACCCCTCCACTTT. The chain is built from TRBV27 and TRBJ1-6; the match to TRBD1 covers 7 bases. V lost 5 bases to trimming and J lost 10 bases; unmatched junction nucleotides: 11. CDR3 size: 15 residues. Germline V gene data show CDR1 as MNHEY and CDR2 as SMNVEV (reference sequence).

V is TRBV12-3 or TRBV12-4 and J is TRBJ2-5, with 11 bases identical to TRBD1. V was clipped by 3 bases and J by 2 bases; unmatched bases: 5. The CDR3 extends over 16 amino acids. The CDR3, as DNA: TGTGCCAGCAGTTTGGGACAGGGGGTAGGGCAAGAGACCCAGTACTTC. Translated, it gives CASSLGQGVGQETQYF.

This clonotype was seen a handful of times. The chain carries TRBV7-2 and TRBJ2-1; TRBD2 matches at 14 bases. Germline V gene sequence: CDR1 SGHTA, CDR2 FQGNSA. Trimming took 2 bases from V and 4 from J; bases not matched to a gene: 10. This CDR3 region has 19 residues. CDR3 nucleotides: TGTGCCAGCAGCTTACCCCGGACTAGCGGGGGGCATTTGTACAATGAGCAGTTCTTC. This codes for CASSLPRTSGGHLYNEQFF.

This clonotype has more than one count but fewer than ten. The chain uses TRBV11-2 and TRBJ2-1; D ambiguous. Trimming removed 5 bases from V and 0 bases from J, with 11 bases in between. This CDR3 is built from 15 residues. In germline, CDR1 is SGHAT, CDR2 FQNNGV. CDR3 sequence: CASSPWTSSYNEQFF. The CDR3 DNA reads TGTGCCAGCAGCCCCTGGACGAGCTCCTACAATGAGCAGTTCTTC.

The V call is TRBV18, the J call TRBJ1-2; D is undetermined. V dropped 6 bases and J dropped 0 bases, with 11 bases sitting between them. The CDR3 covers 14 residues. Germline V gene data show CDR1 as KGHSH and CDR2 as LQKENI. CDR3 sequence (DNA): TGTGCCAGCTCGCTACAGCTTTCTAACTATGGCTACACCTTC. It yields the protein CASSLQLSNYGYTF.